Presented here are 4 T cell receptor beta chains from one specimen sequenced in a study of blood T cell repertoires in COVID-19. The method was immunoSEQ multiplex PCR; TCRdb's version includes in-frame clones alone and lacks a portion of them. The sample records 55,000 to 65,000 clones, 82% being singletons. The sample taken for sequencing was peripheral blood. The receptors were sampled from a human donor in a cohort sampled during active COVID-19.

The gene calls are TRBV15 and TRBJ1-4; 10 bases line up with TRBD1. Trimming removed 0 bases from V and 7 bases from J; junction bases left unmatched: 5. This CDR3 comprises 16 residues. CDR1 and CDR2 (germline): LNHNV, YYDKDF (reference sequence). The CDR3 bases are TGTGCCACCAGCAGAGAGGGGACAGGGGCTCGTGAAAAACTGTTTTTT. Protein product: CATSREGTGAREKLFF.

CDR3 bases: TGTGCCAGTAGTATTGTGGCAGGGGGCGCATATCAGCCCCAGCATTTT. Translation gives CASSIVAGGAYQPQHF. The J gene is TRBJ1-5, the V gene TRBV19, with 8 positions matching TRBD1. Per the germline V gene, CDR1 is LNHDA and CDR2 is SQIVND (reference sequence). V lost 3 bases, J lost 5 bases, and 9 bases stayed unmatched. This CDR3 spans 16 amino acids.

The rearrangement links TRBV2 to TRBJ1-1; tentative D call: TRBD1 (6 bases). V was trimmed by 8 bases and J by 4 bases, leaving 11 bases between them. Germline V lookup: CDR1 SNHLY, CDR2 FYNNEI. The CDR3 spans 12 residues. The CDR3 is CASSQGTTEAFF. DNA for the CDR3: TGTGCCAGCTCACAGGGCACCACTGAAGCTTTCTTT.

This clone was detected many times. V usage is TRBV6-5 and J usage is TRBJ1-5; D not certain. The CDR3 covers 15 residues. CDR1 MNHEY and CDR2 SVGAGI come from the germline V gene. V lost 4 bases, J lost 6 bases, and 16 bases lay in between. The chain's CDR3 is CASSSSPNGVQPQHF. For the CDR3, the DNA is TGTGCCAGCAGTTCCTCCCCAAACGGGGTTCAGCCCCAGCATTTT.